The sequence of this TCR beta chain was determined in a study of shared clonotypes between healthy human individuals. Background on the study: Researchers assigned three CD4 naive, three CD4 memory, two CD8 naive and one CD8 memory plate to each donor.

Sequencing used immunoSEQ multiplex PCR; TCRdb keeps in-frame clones, though not all of them. Among about 2.3 million clones listed, approximately 93% were seen once. V gave up 7 bases and J gave up 2 bases, with 11 bases separating them. Germline lookup yields CDR1 MDHEN and CDR2 SYDVKM. The CDR3 totals 13 residues. Details on this clone: Its antigen is undetermined.

Findings and limits, study-wide: For sorted subsets, rarefaction showed incomplete sequencing despite large depth. Generally, naive subsets came out with larger estimated richness than memory subsets.

The chain recombines TRBV28 with TRBJ1-2; perhaps TRBD1 as D (6 bases). The sequence derives from a young man in good health. Some clones in this sample may be carry-over from other donors' samples. Sequencing was performed on naive CD4+ T cells from PBMCs. The subset is: CD45RA+ positively selected. CDR3 DNA: TGTGCCAGCACCCGGGGGCAAAACTATGGCTACACCTTC. This translates into CASTRGQNYGYTF.